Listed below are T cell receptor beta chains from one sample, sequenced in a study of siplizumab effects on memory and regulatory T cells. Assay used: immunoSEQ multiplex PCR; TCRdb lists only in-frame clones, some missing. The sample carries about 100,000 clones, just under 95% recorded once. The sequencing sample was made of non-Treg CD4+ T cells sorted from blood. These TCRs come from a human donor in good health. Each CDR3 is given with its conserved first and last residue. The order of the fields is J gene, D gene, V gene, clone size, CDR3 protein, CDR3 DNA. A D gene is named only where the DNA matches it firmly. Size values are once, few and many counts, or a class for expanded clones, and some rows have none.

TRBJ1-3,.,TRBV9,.,CASSVVGAGPGNTIYF,TGTGCCAGCAGCGTAGTGGGCGCAGGGCCAGGAAACACCATATATTTT
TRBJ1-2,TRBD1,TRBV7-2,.,CASSFLTGSGAGYTF,TGTGCCAGCAGCTTCCTGACAGGGAGTGGGGCTGGCTACACCTTC
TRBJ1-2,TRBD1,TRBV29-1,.,CSAEGDSGGWGYTF,TGCAGCGCCGAAGGGGACAGCGGGGGATGGGGGTACACCTTC
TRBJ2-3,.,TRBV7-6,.,CASSLGVTPADTQYF,TGTGCCAGCAGCTTGGGCGTCACGCCCGCAGATACGCAGTATTTT
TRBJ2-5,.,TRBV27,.,CASGESLETQYF,TGTGCCAGCGGAGAAAGCCTAGAGACCCAGTACTTC
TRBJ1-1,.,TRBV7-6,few,CASSLSDRKAFF,TGTGCCAGCAGCCTATCAGACAGAAAAGCTTTCTTT
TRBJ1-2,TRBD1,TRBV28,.,CASRTDRFGYTF,TGTGCCAGCAGGACGGACAGGTTCGGCTACACCTTC
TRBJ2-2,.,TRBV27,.,CASSLALGASAGELFF,TGTGCCAGCAGTCTCGCCTTGGGAGCTAGCGCCGGGGAGCTGTTTTTT
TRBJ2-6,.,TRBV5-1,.,CASSLTVSGANVLTF,TGCGCCAGCAGCTTGACGGTCTCTGGGGCCAACGTCCTGACTTTC
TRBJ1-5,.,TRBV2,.,CASSAGGGNQPQHF,TGTGCCAGCAGTGCGGGGGGCGGAAATCAGCCCCAGCATTTT
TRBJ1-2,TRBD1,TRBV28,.,CASSLLQPSTGTGGGYTF,TGTGCCAGCAGTTTATTACAACCTTCCACCGGGACAGGGGGAGGCTACACCTTC
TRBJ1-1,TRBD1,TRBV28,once,CASRDPGTGRTEAFF,TGTGCCAGCAGGGATCCCGGGACAGGGAGAACTGAAGCTTTCTTT
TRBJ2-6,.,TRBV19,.,CASSIVGAGANVLTF,TGTGCCAGTAGTATAGTAGGGGCTGGGGCCAACGTCCTGACTTTC
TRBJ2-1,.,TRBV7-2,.,CASSSPFNEQFF,TGTGCCAGCAGCTCCCCTTTCAATGAGCAGTTCTTC
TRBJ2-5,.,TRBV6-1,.,CASSEEVRGKQETQYF,TGTGCCAGCAGTGAAGAGGTCCGGGGGAAGCAAGAGACCCAGTACTTC
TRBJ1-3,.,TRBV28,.,CASKHGGGLTSGNTIYF,TGTGCCAGCAAACACGGGGGGGGGTTGACCTCTGGAAACACCATATATTTT
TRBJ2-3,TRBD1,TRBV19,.,CASSSNRGRGTDTQYF,TGTGCCAGTAGTTCAAACAGGGGAAGGGGCACAGATACGCAGTATTTT
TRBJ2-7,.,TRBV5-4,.,CASSLAGAPSYEQYF,TGTGCCAGCAGCTTGGCAGGGGCCCCTTCCTACGAGCAGTACTTC
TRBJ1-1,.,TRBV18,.,CASSPTNTEAFF,TGTGCCAGCTCACCGACGAACACTGAAGCTTTCTTT
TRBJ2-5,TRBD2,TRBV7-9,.,CASSPRGGYQETQYF,TGTGCCAGCAGCCCCCGCGGGGGGTACCAAGAGACCCAGTACTTC